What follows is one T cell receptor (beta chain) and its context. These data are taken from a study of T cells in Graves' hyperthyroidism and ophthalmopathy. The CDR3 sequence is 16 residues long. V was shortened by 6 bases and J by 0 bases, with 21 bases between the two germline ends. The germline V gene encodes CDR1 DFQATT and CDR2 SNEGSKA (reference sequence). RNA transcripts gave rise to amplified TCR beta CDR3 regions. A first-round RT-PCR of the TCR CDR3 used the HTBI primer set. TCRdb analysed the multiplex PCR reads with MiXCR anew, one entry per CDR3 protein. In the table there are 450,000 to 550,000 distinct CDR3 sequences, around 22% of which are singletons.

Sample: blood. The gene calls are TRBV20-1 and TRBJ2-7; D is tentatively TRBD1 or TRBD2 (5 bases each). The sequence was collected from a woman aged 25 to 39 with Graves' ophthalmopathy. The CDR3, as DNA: TGCAGTGCACGCCCCTACCGGGACCTAAGCTCCTACGAGCAGTACTTC. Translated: CSARPYRDLSSYEQYF.